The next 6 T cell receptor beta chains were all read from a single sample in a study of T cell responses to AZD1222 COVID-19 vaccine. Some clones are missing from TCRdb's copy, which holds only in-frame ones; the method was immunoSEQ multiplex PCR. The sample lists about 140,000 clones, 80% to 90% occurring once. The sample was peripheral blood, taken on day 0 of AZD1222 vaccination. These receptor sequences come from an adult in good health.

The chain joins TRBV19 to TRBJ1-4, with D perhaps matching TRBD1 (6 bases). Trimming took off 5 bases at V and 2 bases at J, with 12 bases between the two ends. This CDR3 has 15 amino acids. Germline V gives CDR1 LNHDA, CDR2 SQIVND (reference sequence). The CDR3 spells CASSAQGSTNEKLFF. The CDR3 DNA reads TGTGCCAGTAGTGCCCAGGGGAGCACTAATGAAAAACTGTTTTTT. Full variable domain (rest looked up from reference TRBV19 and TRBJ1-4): DGGITQSPKYLFRKEGQNVTLSCEQNLNHDAMYWYRQDPGQGLRLIYYSQIVNDFQKGDIAEGYSVSREKKESFPLTVTSAQKNPTAFYLCASSAQGSTNEKLFFGSGTQLSVL.

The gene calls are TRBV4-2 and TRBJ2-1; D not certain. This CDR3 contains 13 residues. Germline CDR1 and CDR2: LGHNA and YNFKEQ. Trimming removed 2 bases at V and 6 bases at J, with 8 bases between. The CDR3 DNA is TGTGCCAGCAGCCAACCCCTTACCAATGAGCAGTTCTTC. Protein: CASSQPLTNEQFF.

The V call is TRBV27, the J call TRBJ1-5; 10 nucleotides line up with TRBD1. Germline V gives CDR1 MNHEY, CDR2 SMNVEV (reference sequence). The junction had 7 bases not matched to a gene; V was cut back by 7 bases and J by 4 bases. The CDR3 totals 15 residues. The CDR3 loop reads CASKPGQGRNQPQHF. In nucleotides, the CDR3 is TGTGCCAGCAAACCGGGACAGGGGAGAAATCAGCCCCAGCATTTT.

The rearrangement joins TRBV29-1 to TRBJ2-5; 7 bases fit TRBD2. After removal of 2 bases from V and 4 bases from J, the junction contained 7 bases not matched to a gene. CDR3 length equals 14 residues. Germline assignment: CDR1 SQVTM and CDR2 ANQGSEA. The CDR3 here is CSVELAEGGETQYF. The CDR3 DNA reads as TGCAGCGTTGAACTAGCGGAGGGAGGAGAGACCCAGTACTTC.

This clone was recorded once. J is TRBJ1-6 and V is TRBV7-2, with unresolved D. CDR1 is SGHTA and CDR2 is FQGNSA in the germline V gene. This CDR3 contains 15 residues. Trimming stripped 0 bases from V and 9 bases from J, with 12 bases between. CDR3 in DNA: TGTGCCAGCAGCTTAGCTGCCTTAGCTAGTTCACCCCTCCACTTT. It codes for CASSLAALASSPLHF. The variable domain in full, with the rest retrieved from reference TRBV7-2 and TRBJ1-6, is GAGVSQSPSNKVTEKGKDVELRCDPISGHTALYWYRQSLGQGLEFLIYFQGNSAPDKSGLPSDRFSAERTGGSVSTLTIQRTQQEDSAVYLCASSLAALASSPLHFGNGTRLTVT.

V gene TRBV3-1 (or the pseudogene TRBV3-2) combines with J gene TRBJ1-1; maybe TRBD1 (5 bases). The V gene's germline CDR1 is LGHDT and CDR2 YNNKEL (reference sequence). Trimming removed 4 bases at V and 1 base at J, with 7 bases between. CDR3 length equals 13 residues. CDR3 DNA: TGTGCCAGCAGCCGCCAGGGGAACACTGAAGCTTTCTTT. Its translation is CASSRQGNTEAFF.